Listed below are T cell receptor beta chains from one sample, sequenced in a study of blood T cell repertoires in COVID-19. Assay used: immunoSEQ multiplex PCR; TCRdb lists only in-frame clones, some missing. The sample contains 100,000 to 150,000 clones, around 84% of which appear only once. Sequenced material: peripheral blood. The receptors originated from an elderly woman with acute or convalescent COVID-19. Both conserved end residues are part of each CDR3. Each record gives: D gene, J gene, V gene, CDR3 length, CDR3 protein. The D gene is left open where the match is weak.

D gene: -; J gene: TRBJ1-1; V gene: TRBV12-3/TRBV12-4; CDR3 length: 13; CDR3 protein: CASSLPPHLRAFF
D gene: TRBD1; J gene: TRBJ1-2; V gene: TRBV10-1; CDR3 length: 15; CDR3 protein: CASAWFRGPNYGYTF
D gene: -; J gene: TRBJ1-1; V gene: TRBV10-3; CDR3 length: 15; CDR3 protein: CAISSGQLMNTEAFF
D gene: TRBD1; J gene: TRBJ1-6; V gene: TRBV5-4; CDR3 length: 16; CDR3 protein: CASSLDGTVINSPLHF
D gene: TRBD1; J gene: TRBJ1-1; V gene: TRBV7-9; CDR3 length: 16; CDR3 protein: CASSLEPGQGLTEAFF
D gene: TRBD1; J gene: TRBJ1-1; V gene: TRBV9; CDR3 length: 16; CDR3 protein: CASSAPQTGTNTEAFF
D gene: -; J gene: TRBJ2-2; V gene: TRBV6-2/TRBV6-3; CDR3 length: 15; CDR3 protein: CASSYRGVTGGELFF
D gene: -; J gene: TRBJ1-1; V gene: TRBV5-5; CDR3 length: 13; CDR3 protein: CASSRELTGEAFF
D gene: -; J gene: TRBJ2-2; V gene: TRBV18; CDR3 length: 14; CDR3 protein: CASSMTGDTGELFF
D gene: -; J gene: TRBJ1-3; V gene: TRBV5-6; CDR3 length: 15; CDR3 protein: CASSAGWGSGNTIYF
D gene: TRBD1; J gene: TRBJ2-5; V gene: TRBV24-1; CDR3 length: 15; CDR3 protein: CATSDGTGRQETQYF
D gene: TRBD1; J gene: TRBJ1-5; V gene: TRBV7-8; CDR3 length: 14; CDR3 protein: CASSFGTGGQPQHF
D gene: TRBD1; J gene: TRBJ2-7; V gene: TRBV12-3/TRBV12-4; CDR3 length: 13; CDR3 protein: CASSYRGSYEQYF
D gene: -; J gene: TRBJ2-1; V gene: TRBV19; CDR3 length: 11; CDR3 protein: CASSTRHEQFF
D gene: -; J gene: TRBJ1-1; V gene: TRBV12-3/TRBV12-4; CDR3 length: 13; CDR3 protein: CASREDWDTEAFF
D gene: -; J gene: TRBJ1-1; V gene: TRBV5-6; CDR3 length: 16; CDR3 protein: CASSLQGSSTNTEAFF
D gene: TRBD1; J gene: TRBJ1-1; V gene: TRBV24-1; CDR3 length: 17; CDR3 protein: CATSDHLNQGEAPEAFF
D gene: TRBD1; J gene: TRBJ1-4; V gene: TRBV3-1/TRBV3-2; CDR3 length: 15; CDR3 protein: CASSPRQGGGEKLFF
D gene: -; J gene: TRBJ2-7; V gene: TRBV5-1; CDR3 length: 15; CDR3 protein: CASSLNSGSSYEQYF
D gene: -; J gene: TRBJ1-6; V gene: TRBV7-2; CDR3 length: 16; CDR3 protein: CASSLARGAGSSPLHF
D gene: -; J gene: TRBJ2-7; V gene: TRBV6-2/TRBV6-3; CDR3 length: 12; CDR3 protein: CASSNRGYEQYF
D gene: TRBD2; J gene: TRBJ2-4; V gene: TRBV4-3; CDR3 length: 16; CDR3 protein: CASSQYPLAEKNIQYF
D gene: TRBD2; J gene: TRBJ2-5; V gene: TRBV3-1/TRBV3-2; CDR3 length: 13; CDR3 protein: CASSRTSGETQYF
D gene: -; J gene: TRBJ2-1; V gene: TRBV19; CDR3 length: 14; CDR3 protein: CASRTGFSSNEQFF
D gene: -; J gene: TRBJ2-2; V gene: TRBV2; CDR3 length: 13; CDR3 protein: CASSESAAGELFF
D gene: -; J gene: TRBJ2-1; V gene: TRBV6-6; CDR3 length: 13; CDR3 protein: CASSYGQSNEQFF
D gene: -; J gene: TRBJ2-5; V gene: TRBV30; CDR3 length: 14; CDR3 protein: CAWGGVPGSETQYF
D gene: -; J gene: TRBJ2-2; V gene: TRBV27; CDR3 length: 14; CDR3 protein: CASTGGQNTGELFF
D gene: -; J gene: TRBJ1-1; V gene: TRBV4-3; CDR3 length: 13; CDR3 protein: CASSQGGDSEAFF
D gene: TRBD1; J gene: TRBJ1-6; V gene: TRBV19; CDR3 length: 15; CDR3 protein: CASSRDRGVSSPLHF
D gene: -; J gene: TRBJ1-1; V gene: TRBV25-1; CDR3 length: 12; CDR3 protein: CASRGQNTEAFF
D gene: -; J gene: TRBJ2-3; V gene: TRBV3-1/TRBV3-2; CDR3 length: 16; CDR3 protein: CASSRSGTGLPDTQYF
D gene: TRBD2; J gene: TRBJ2-3; V gene: TRBV9; CDR3 length: 15; CDR3 protein: CASSVQRGSTDTQYF
D gene: -; J gene: TRBJ1-2; V gene: TRBV6-5; CDR3 length: 15; CDR3 protein: CASSTPRAGEYGYTF
D gene: TRBD1; J gene: TRBJ2-6; V gene: TRBV7-2; CDR3 length: 18; CDR3 protein: CASSQGTGWNSGANVLTF
D gene: TRBD1; J gene: TRBJ1-6; V gene: TRBV6-2/TRBV6-3; CDR3 length: 15; CDR3 protein: CASSYGGTGGSPLHF
D gene: TRBD1; J gene: TRBJ1-1; V gene: TRBV5-1; CDR3 length: 14; CDR3 protein: CASSYRGQSTEAFF
D gene: TRBD1; J gene: TRBJ2-7; V gene: TRBV5-1; CDR3 length: 13; CDR3 protein: CASAPGGSYEQYF
D gene: TRBD1; J gene: TRBJ1-1; V gene: TRBV6-5; CDR3 length: 14; CDR3 protein: CASIPGGTNTEAFF
D gene: -; J gene: TRBJ2-3; V gene: TRBV11-2; CDR3 length: 16; CDR3 protein: CASSPIGSLRTDTQYF
D gene: -; J gene: TRBJ2-1; V gene: TRBV2; CDR3 length: 13; CDR3 protein: CASSVASVVEQFF
D gene: -; J gene: TRBJ1-1; V gene: TRBV10-1; CDR3 length: 14; CDR3 protein: CASSESPGVTEAFF
D gene: TRBD2; J gene: TRBJ2-3; V gene: TRBV27; CDR3 length: 16; CDR3 protein: CASSKLAALSTDTQYF
D gene: -; J gene: TRBJ2-1; V gene: TRBV19; CDR3 length: 16; CDR3 protein: CASSILGEGAYNEQFF
D gene: -; J gene: TRBJ2-2; V gene: TRBV27; CDR3 length: 13; CDR3 protein: CASSQMNTGELFF
D gene: TRBD2; J gene: TRBJ2-1; V gene: TRBV4-3; CDR3 length: 17; CDR3 protein: CASSQDLWRELGNEQFF
D gene: -; J gene: TRBJ2-7; V gene: TRBV5-4; CDR3 length: 12; CDR3 protein: CASSHYGYEQYF
D gene: -; J gene: TRBJ1-5; V gene: TRBV6-5; CDR3 length: 14; CDR3 protein: CASSQQDSNQPQHF
D gene: -; J gene: TRBJ1-6; V gene: TRBV7-9; CDR3 length: 15; CDR3 protein: CASSLAGQVNSPLHF